This TCR beta chain was retrieved from a study of low-dose radiotherapy and immunotherapy resistance in tumors (dated by TCRdb to 2022 to 2024). Regarding the complete study: Patients in Cohort 1 were given 0.5 Gy per fraction every 2 weeks, and the prescribed total PTV dose was 6.5 Gy. Cyclophosphamide 200 mg/m2 was given intravenously every two weeks, one day before each radiation and immunotherapy administration. Randomization of trial participants into treatment groups was not performed. Patients were given nivolumab as a 240 mg flat dose every two weeks and ipilimumab at 1 mg/kg every six weeks, with both drugs delivered intravenously. Patients in Cohort 2 were given 1 Gy per fraction every two weeks, for a total of 13 Gy across 26 weeks. Starting on cycle 1 day 1, patients took 300 mg of aspirin by mouth once daily for four cycles. Eight patients were included in the translational analysis, namely three from the first dose cohort plus the first five from the second dose cohort.

Sequencing was carried out with an Illumina HiSeq 2500. Superscript III and a set of TRAV- and TRBV-specific primers were used to synthesize first-strand cDNA, so that both TCRalpha and TCRbeta chains were covered. TCRs were amplified with Phusion for roughly 19 PCR cycles, with a constant-region primer paired with the adapter attached to the V primers. The MessageAmp II aRNA Amplification Kit was used to amplify the isolated mRNA, with in vitro transcription run for around 15 hours at 37 degrees C. The Dynabeads mRNA DIRECT Purification Kit was used to isolate mRNA for TCR sequencing. Indexed Illumina adapters were added in a second Phusion PCR of roughly 27 cycles, and the PCR products were purified with AMPure XP beads. Concerning the study's data processing: Custom Perl scripts were used to pool TCR sequences that encoded the same protein, to remove out-of-frame sequences, and to calculate the abundance of each clonotype. The analysis excluded TCR sequences that were supported by just one read. Shannon entropy, Gini index, clonality, richness, and the frequency of TCRs shared between repertoires were included as repertoire metrics. TCRdb trimmed the raw reads at Q25, called clones with MiXCR and kept productive beta chains. CDR3 protein duplicates are merged, each entry listing the most common genes and DNA. The V and J calls come from TCRdb's annotation, not from the publication. The sample table lists roughly 40,000 distinct CDR3 sequences, 20% to 30% of them with a count of one. 10% of the sample goes to the ten largest clones.

On this clonotype: No antigen is known for it. No much larger clonotype is one base removed from it; base qualities were not supplied.

V is reduced by 2 bases and J by 3 bases, leaving a spacing of 11 bases between them. The CDR3 runs 14 residues from the cysteine to the phenylalanine. The kept DNA is CDR3 alone, 42 bases in frame from the first base. Read against the paper, the sample's time point label means: after trial treatment. The treatment or condition label corresponds to: LDRT plus nivolumab, ipilimumab, low-dose cyclophosphamide and aspirin (RACIN trial). Donors were enrolled in RACIN, a single-arm phase I dose-escalation trial combining nivolumab, ipilimumab, aspirin, low-dose cyclophosphamide and low-dose radiotherapy. Eligible patients had advanced, TIL-negative solid tumors.

The V and J genes are TRBV12-3 or TRBV12-4 and TRBJ2-7; tentative D gene TRBD1, with 6 bases matching. The receptor's source is a male donor with prostate cancer. Sequencing used PBMCs, obtained after low-dose radiotherapy plus immunotherapy. The DNA is TGTGCCAGCAGTTTAAGGGACAAAAGCTACGAGCAGTACTTC. It specifies CASSLRDKSYEQYF.